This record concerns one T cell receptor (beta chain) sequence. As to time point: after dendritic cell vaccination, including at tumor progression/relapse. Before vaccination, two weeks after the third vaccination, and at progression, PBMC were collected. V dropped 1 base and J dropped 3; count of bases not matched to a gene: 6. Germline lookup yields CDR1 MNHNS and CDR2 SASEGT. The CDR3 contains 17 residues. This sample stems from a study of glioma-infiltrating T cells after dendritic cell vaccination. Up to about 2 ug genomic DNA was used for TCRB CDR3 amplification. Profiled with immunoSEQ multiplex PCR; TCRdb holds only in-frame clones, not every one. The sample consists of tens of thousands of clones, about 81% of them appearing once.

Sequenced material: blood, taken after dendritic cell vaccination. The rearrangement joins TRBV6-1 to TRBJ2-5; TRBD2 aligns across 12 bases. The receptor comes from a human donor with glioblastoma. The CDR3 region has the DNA TGTGCCAGCAGTGAAGGGATACTAGCGGGAGGAGAAGAGACCCAGTACTTC. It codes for CASSEGILAGGEETQYF.